The 19 T cell receptor beta chains below were found in one sample sequenced in a study of CDR3 diversity in severe acne. TCRdb reanalysed the PCR reads using MiXCR and keeps one entry per CDR3 protein. The profile shows over 100,000 distinct CDR3 sequences, about half of them singletons. The sample comprised blood. The receptor source for this set is a male donor with acne.

This clonotype was counted between two and nine times. This chain connects TRBV25-1 to TRBJ2-3, with 8 bases that match TRBD1. Per the germline V gene, CDR1 is MGHDK and CDR2 is SYGVNS. The CDR3 runs 15 residues. V was clipped by 2 bases and J by 2 bases; unmatched bases: 3. The CDR3 sequence is CASSEQDRVTDTQYF. The CDR3, as DNA: TGTGCCAGCAGTGAACAGGACAGGGTCACAGATACGCAGTATTTT.

With respect to this clonotype: A much larger clone sits a single nucleotide away, making a read error possible. The chain employs TRBV6-5 and TRBJ2-7; D gene ambiguous. V lost 6 bases to trimming and J lost 2 bases, with 20 bases between them. The CDR3 loop spans 16 amino acids. CDR1 is MNHEY, CDR2 SVGAGI, per germline. CDR3 protein: CASRERWALGTYEQYF. Written as DNA, the CDR3 is TGTGCCAGCAGGGAACGCTGGGCCCTGGGGACCTACGAGCAGTACTTC.

This clonotype was counted at least ten times. The chain employs TRBV5-5 and TRBJ2-5; D is undetermined. Trimming left V 0 bases short and J 0 bases short, with 15 bases between. Germline values: CDR1 SGHKS, CDR2 YYEKEE (reference sequence). The CDR3 is 17 amino acids. CDR3 DNA sequence: TGTGCCAGCAGCTTGGAGGCCGCCTGGGTATACCAAGAGACCCAGTACTTC. Protein product: CASSLEAAWVYQETQYF.

This chain uses TRBV10-3 with TRBJ2-5, with no clear D. Germline V CDR1 and CDR2: ENHRY, SYGVKD. The V and J ends lost 4 bases and 3 bases respectively, with 3 bases between them. CDR3 length: 11 residues. In DNA form, the CDR3 reads TGTGCCATCAGTGTGGAAGAGACCCAGTACTTC. Residues: CAISVEETQYF.

This clonotype was found many times. The chain combines TRBV29-1 with TRBJ2-7; 13 bases are a match to TRBD2. V gave up 0 bases and J gave up 4 bases; unmatched junction bases: 15. The germline gives CDR1 SQVTM, CDR2 ANQGSEA. This CDR3 is built from 19 residues. In DNA form, the CDR3 reads TGCAGCGTTGAAGAAGGCTGGCCGACTAGCGGGAGGTTCCCTTACGAGCAGTACTTC. Translated: CSVEEGWPTSGRFPYEQYF.

The rearrangement links TRBV20-1 to TRBJ1-4, with 7 bases aligning to TRBD1. The V gene end was trimmed by 5 bases and the J gene end by 7 bases; junction bases not matched to a gene: 10. Germline CDR1 reads DFQATT; CDR2 reads SNEGSKA (reference sequence). This CDR3 region has 14 residues. This chain's CDR3 is CSAFTPGGGEKLFF. The CDR3 DNA sequence: TGCAGTGCTTTCACACCAGGGGGGGGTGAAAAACTGTTTTTT.

The rearrangement joins TRBV7-2 to TRBJ2-3; D not resolved. Germline-derived CDR1 and CDR2 are SGHTA and FQGNSA. The CDR3 is 14 residues long. Trimming removed 4 bases from V and 0 bases from J, with 8 bases in between. In nucleotides, the CDR3 is TGTGCCAGCAGCTCCCCGGCTAGCACAGATACGCAGTATTTT. Translating it yields CASSSPASTDTQYF.

This clonotype was detected many times. This chain links TRBV6-2 or TRBV6-3 with TRBJ2-5; TRBD1 agrees at 7 bases. The CDR3 covers 13 residues. Trimming at V came to 6 bases and at J to 1 base, leaving 2 bases not matched to a gene. CDR1 and CDR2 from the germline V gene are MNHEY and SVGEGT. DNA of the CDR3: TGTGCCAGCAGAGGGACAGCCCAAGAGACCCAGTACTTC. This translates into CASRGTAQETQYF.

As for this clonotype: Without the conserved terminal phenylalanine or tryptophan, this CDR3 likely stems from a read error. The DNA is omitted, as the CDR3 cannot be located on it reliably, and the CDR3 follows TCRdb's listing. The V gene is TRBV7-9, the J gene TRBJ2-5; the table names TRBD1, a call not compared with the DNA. The CDR3 is 16 amino acids long, termini counted. Germline-derived CDR1 and CDR2 are SEHNR and FQNEAQ (reference sequence). Here the CDR3 reads CASSRDTGNYGYTFGS.

This clonotype was observed at least ten times. The CDR3 protein is CASSLIETQYF. The CDR3, as DNA: TGTGCCAGCAGTTTGATAGAGACCCAGTACTTC. The V call is TRBV12-3 or TRBV12-4, the J call TRBJ2-5; no definite D call. The CDR3 consists of 11 residues. Trimming cost V 3 bases and J 4 bases, with 3 bases left between them.

This clonotype was recorded many times. V is TRBV7-2 and J is TRBJ2-7, with D possibly matching TRBD2 (6 bases). V lost 3 bases, J lost 2 bases, and 11 bases lay in between. This CDR3 comprises 14 residues. Germline V gene data show CDR1 as SGHTA and CDR2 as FQGNSA. The CDR3 nucleotides read TGTGCCAGCAGCTTTCAGACGGGAGCCTACGAGCAGTACGTC. Amino acids: CASSFQTGAYEQYV.

In its sample, this clonotype was seen a few times. This chain links TRBV7-9 with TRBJ2-3, with 12 positions matching TRBD2. Germline assignment: CDR1 SEHNR and CDR2 FQNEAQ (reference sequence). CDR3 length equals 15 residues. The J segment lost 10 bases and the V segment lost 6 bases, leaving 11 bases of the junction unmatched. The CDR3 coding sequence is TGTGCCAGCAGAGAGACTAGCGGGAGTTGGGATGCGCAGTATTTT. Amino acids: CASRETSGSWDAQYF.

The chain employs TRBV5-6 and TRBJ2-2; D may be TRBD1 or TRBD2 (5 bases each). Germline V gene sequence: CDR1 SGHDT, CDR2 YYEEEE. This CDR3 has 12 amino acids. The ends were cut back, 4 bases at V and 7 bases at J, with 8 bases in the middle. The CDR3 nucleotides read TGTGCCAGCAGCCGGGGCATCGGGGAGCTGTTTTTT. Its protein is CASSRGIGELFF.

On this clonotype itself: A much larger clone sits a single nucleotide away, making a read error possible. The CDR3 reads CASSAKGQGLGNAIYF. CDR3 nucleotide sequence: TGTGCCAGCAGCGCCAAGGGACAGGGCTTAGGAAACGCCATATATTTT. This chain links TRBV5-4 with TRBJ1-3; 9 bases map to TRBD1. The germline V gene encodes CDR1 SGHNT and CDR2 YYREEE (reference sequence). The CDR3 contains 16 residues.

The chain has TRBV6-5 and TRBJ1-2; D possibly corresponds to TRBD1 (5 bases). The ends were cut back, 5 bases at V and 8 bases at J, with 18 bases in the middle. This CDR3 spans 14 amino acids. The germline CDR1 and CDR2 sequences are MNHEY and SVGAGI. CDR3 in DNA: TGTGCCAGCAGTCCCCGGGACCCACCTACGGGCTACACCTTC. Translated, it gives CASSPRDPPTGYTF.

The chain carries TRBV18 and TRBJ1-5; TRBD1 is a possible D gene (5 bases). The CDR3 has 13 residues. The germline V and J ends were trimmed by 5 bases and 15 bases, with 20 bases remaining between them. The V gene's germline CDR1 is KGHSH and CDR2 LQKENI. This CDR3 is CASSSSWDGFVHF. As DNA, the CDR3 is TGTGCCAGCTCAAGTTCCTGGGACGGCTTTGTGCATTTT.

The chain joins TRBV7-8 to TRBJ2-3; 8 positions agree with TRBD2. V shed 4 bases and J 2 bases; nucleotides not matched to a gene: 8. This CDR3 contains 16 residues. Per the germline V gene, CDR1 is SGHVS and CDR2 is FQNEAQ. DNA of the CDR3: TGTGCCAGCAGCTACTTAGCGGGACAACTCACAGATACGCAGTATTTT. It is translated as CASSYLAGQLTDTQYF.

This clonotype was observed many times. J is TRBJ1-1 and V is TRBV12-3 or TRBV12-4, with 7 bases fitting TRBD1. This CDR3 contains 14 residues. V lost 5 bases, J lost 6 bases, and 9 bases stayed unmatched. The CDR3 reads CASSIRGRLAEAFF. The CDR3 region has the DNA TGTGCCAGCAGTATCAGGGGGAGGCTGGCTGAAGCTTTCTTT.

This clonotype was seen ten or more times. The CDR3 DNA sequence: TGTGCCAGCAGCCCACGAGTATTAGAGACCCAGTACTTC. It codes for CASSPRVLETQYF. The chain employs TRBV7-8 and TRBJ2-5; D is ambiguous. Germline lookup yields CDR1 SGHVS and CDR2 FQNEAQ. The length of the CDR3 is 13 residues. The germline V and J ends were trimmed by 5 bases and 4 bases, with 11 bases remaining between them.